The source of this TCR beta chain is a study of cytomegalovirus exposure and HLA in healthy donors. The overall study: Of more than 350 genotyped donors, roughly 81% clustered with self-reported Caucasian donors.

The PCR was carried out with 60 Vbeta primers and 13 Jbeta primers. The assay was immunoSEQ multiplex PCR, and TCRdb's table has in-frame clones only and misses some. This repertoire shows 150,000 to 200,000 clones, less than 90% found once; its top ten account for less than 0.3%. General study results and limits: Evidence from a later analysis indicated that most CMV-associated TCR beta chains looked HLA-restricted. One cluster of highly shared sequence variants probably arose as a sequencing artifact. V- and J-gene trimming of TCR beta was linked (in a later analysis) to a missense DCLRE1C variant.

CDR3 length: 16 residues. Germline lookup yields CDR1 GTSNPN and CDR2 SVGIG (reference sequence). V was clipped by 0 bases and J by 7 bases, with 18 bases between them. As for this clone: What it binds is not known.

The specimen sequenced was PBMCs. This clonotype was sampled from a girl under two years old in good health and CMV-seronegative. The chain joins TRBV30 to TRBJ2-2; perhaps TRBD2 as D (6 bases). The CDR3 spells CAWSVLRASVGGELFF. The CDR3 coding sequence is TGTGCCTGGAGTGTATTACGGGCTAGCGTAGGCGGGGAGCTGTTTTTT.